This T cell receptor beta chain was observed in a study of tumor-infiltrating lymphocytes in primary liver carcinoma. Unsorted bulk tissue, about 17-33 mg of it, served as the source for co-extraction of RNA and DNA. Each tumor was sampled at four poles and its centre. Priming with a constant-region primer yielded TCR beta cDNA from roughly 500 ng total RNA. ARM-PCR, slightly modified, supplied the TCR beta libraries through three nested multiplex PCR rounds. It was with TRBV1-TRBV30 forward primers and a C-beta reverse primer that the first two PCR rounds were run, at around 11 cycles each. TCRdb itself ran the multiplex PCR reads through MiXCR, one entry per CDR3 protein. This sample has approximately 120,000 distinct CDR3 sequences, with approximately 64% found just once. CDR1 and CDR2 (germline): GTSNPN, SVGIG (reference sequence). CDR3 length: 13 amino acids. V gave up 3 bases and J gave up 5 bases, with 11 bases separating them.

The sample consisted of liver tumor tissue from sampling region 3. Subset denoted: tumor region T3, left-lateral pole. V and J are TRBV30 and TRBJ1-5; TRBD1 is a possible D gene (6 bases). The receptor was isolated from a woman aged 55-69 years with primary liver carcinoma and hepatitis B virus infection. CDR3 nucleotides: TGTGCCTGGAGACAGGCAGGGGATCAGCCCCAGCATTTT. This gives the protein CAWRQAGDQPQHF.